This entry concerns a single TCR beta chain. A much bigger clone sits one base away, suggesting this may be a read error. The data are from a study of T cells in Graves' hyperthyroidism and ophthalmopathy. The CDR3 regions of TCR beta were amplified from RNA transcripts. Initially, a first-round RT-PCR of the TCR CDR3 employed the HTBI primer set. TCRdb called the multiplex PCR reads again in MiXCR, with one record for every CDR3 protein. The repertoire has around 600,000 distinct CDR3 sequences, 14% of them found once; the top ten carry more than 6%. The CDR3 spans 16 residues. With 5 bases removed from V and 4 bases from J, the gap between germline ends came to 18 bases. In germline, CDR1 is LGHDT, CDR2 YNNKEL (reference sequence).

The TCR sequence derives from a woman aged 18-29 years with Graves' ophthalmopathy. The sample was blood. This chain joins TRBV3-1 and TRBJ2-1, with D possibly called TRBD1 or TRBD2 (5 bases each). The CDR3 sequence is CASSSFSGAAYNEQFF. CDR3 coding DNA: TGTGCCAGCAGCTCCTTCTCCGGGGCAGCTTACAATGAGCAGTTCTTC.